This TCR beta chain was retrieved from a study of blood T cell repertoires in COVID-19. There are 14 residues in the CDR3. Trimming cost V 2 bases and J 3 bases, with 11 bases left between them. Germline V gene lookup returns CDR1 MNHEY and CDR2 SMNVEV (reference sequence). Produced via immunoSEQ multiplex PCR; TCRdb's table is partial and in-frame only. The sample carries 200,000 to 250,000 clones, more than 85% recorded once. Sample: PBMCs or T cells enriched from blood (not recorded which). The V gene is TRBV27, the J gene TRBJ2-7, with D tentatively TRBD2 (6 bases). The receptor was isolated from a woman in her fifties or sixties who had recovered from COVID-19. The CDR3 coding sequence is TGTGCCAGCAGTTTAGGAGGGCCCCACTACGAGCAGTACTTC. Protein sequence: CASSLGGPHYEQYF.